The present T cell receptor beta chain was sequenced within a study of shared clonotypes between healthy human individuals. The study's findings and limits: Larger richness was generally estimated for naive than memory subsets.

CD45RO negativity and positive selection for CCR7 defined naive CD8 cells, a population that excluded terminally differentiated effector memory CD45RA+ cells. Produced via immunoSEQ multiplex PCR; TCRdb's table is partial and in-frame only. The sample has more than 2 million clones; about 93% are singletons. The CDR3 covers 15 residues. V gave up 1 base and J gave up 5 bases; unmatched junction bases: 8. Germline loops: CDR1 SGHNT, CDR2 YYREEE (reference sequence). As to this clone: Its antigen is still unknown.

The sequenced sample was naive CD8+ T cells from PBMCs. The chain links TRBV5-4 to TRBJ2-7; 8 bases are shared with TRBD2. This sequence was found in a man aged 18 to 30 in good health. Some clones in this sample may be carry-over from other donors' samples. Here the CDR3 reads CASSLITGGRDEQYF. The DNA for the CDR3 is TGTGCCAGCAGCTTGATAACGGGAGGGCGGGACGAGCAGTACTTC.